Here is one T cell receptor beta chain with its context. The CDR3 runs 14 residues. Between the trimmed V and J ends, which lost 0 bases and 2 bases, there was a span of 8 bases. CDR1 SGHNT and CDR2 YENEEA come from the germline V gene. Clones were sequenced by immunoSEQ multiplex PCR, and TCRdb holds only the in-frame ones, with some missing. The table shows 250,000 to 350,000 clones, with 89% occurring only once. The data were taken from a study of blood T cell repertoires in COVID-19. The rearrangement joins TRBV11-3 to TRBJ2-7; weak D call: TRBD1 (5 bases). The origin of this receptor is a woman aged 45-65 years who had been exposed to COVID-19. Sequenced input: PBMCs or T cells enriched from blood (not recorded which). CDR3: CASSLEGHPYEQYF. Written as DNA, the CDR3 is TGTGCCAGCAGCTTAGAAGGACACCCCTACGAGCAGTACTTC.